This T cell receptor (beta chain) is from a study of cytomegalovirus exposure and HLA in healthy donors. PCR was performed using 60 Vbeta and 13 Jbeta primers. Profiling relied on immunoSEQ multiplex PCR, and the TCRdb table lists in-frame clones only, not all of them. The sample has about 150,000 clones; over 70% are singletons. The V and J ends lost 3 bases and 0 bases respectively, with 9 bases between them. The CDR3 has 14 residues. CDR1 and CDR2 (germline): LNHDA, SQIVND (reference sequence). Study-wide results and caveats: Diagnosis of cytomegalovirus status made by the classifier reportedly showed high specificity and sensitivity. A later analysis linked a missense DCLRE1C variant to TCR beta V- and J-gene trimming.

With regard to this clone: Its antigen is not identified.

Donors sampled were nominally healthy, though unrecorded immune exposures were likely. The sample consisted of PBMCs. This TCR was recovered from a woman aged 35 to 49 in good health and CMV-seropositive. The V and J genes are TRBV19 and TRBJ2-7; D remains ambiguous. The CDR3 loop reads CASSIGGLSYEQYF. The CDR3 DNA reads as TGTGCCAGTAGTATCGGCGGCCTCTCCTACGAGCAGTACTTC.